This is a list of T cell receptor beta chains from one sample in a study of blood T cell repertoires in COVID-19. Generated by immunoSEQ multiplex PCR, the TCRdb table keeps only in-frame clones and is missing some. This repertoire shows hundreds of thousands of clones, around 80% found once; its top ten account for over 1.5%. Sequenced sample: peripheral blood. Every receptor here comes from a woman aged 80 or over with acute or convalescent COVID-19. Each CDR3 is given with its conserved first and last residue.

v_call,j_call,cdr3_aa
TRBV10-2,TRBJ1-4,CASSDTGGQEKLFF
TRBV29-1,TRBJ1-5,CSVVWRDRDQPQHF
TRBV2,TRBJ1-4,CASSGGHSTNEKLFF
TRBV29-1,TRBJ2-7,CSVESGGYEQYF
TRBV5-8,TRBJ2-2,CASTAGERTGELFF
TRBV6-1,TRBJ1-2,CASSERTFSGYTF
TRBV27,TRBJ2-3,CASSSGQGYTDTQYF
TRBV29-1,TRBJ2-7,CSVRQTPYEQYF
TRBV4-2,TRBJ1-2,CASSQVPGQGYGYTF
TRBV7-9,TRBJ2-3,CASSLADRTFTDTQYF
TRBV19,TRBJ2-3,CASSKRLAGVTDTQYF
TRBV2,TRBJ1-4,CTSRTGRNEKLFF
TRBV5-1,TRBJ1-5,CASSFGTGGQPQHF
TRBV6-2/TRBV6-3,TRBJ2-1,CASSWFTSYNEQFF
TRBV24-1,TRBJ2-1,CATSRAGTGWYEQFF
TRBV15,TRBJ2-3,CATSRDGAPTPTDTQYF
TRBV19,TRBJ2-7,CASSRAGARYEQYF
TRBV5-6,TRBJ2-5,CASSPRGGGVQETQYF
TRBV6-5,TRBJ2-7,CTSSYSSGSYEQYF
TRBV2,TRBJ2-1,CASSRPGQAPRNEQFF
TRBV21-1,TRBJ2-1,CASSLGLAGVNEQFF
TRBV20-1,TRBJ1-1,CSTEPGHEAFF
TRBV4-3,TRBJ1-3,CASSQDTLGGFRNTIYF
TRBV4-1,TRBJ1-1,CASSLSRDRGWNTEAFF
TRBV28,TRBJ1-1,CASSFAGSEAFF
TRBV3-1/TRBV3-2,TRBJ2-3,CASSQDPSGTRGDTQYF
TRBV4-1,TRBJ2-3,CASSQLIKRGGQDTQYF